One sample yielded the 8 T cell receptor beta chains listed below, sequenced in a study of cytomegalovirus exposure and HLA in healthy donors. The PCR had 60 Vbeta and 13 Jbeta primers. Using immunoSEQ multiplex PCR, the repertoire was profiled, and TCRdb retains in-frame clones only, with some absent. The repertoire holds under 150,000 clones, with over 70% as singletons. Sequenced: PBMCs. All receptors derive from a woman in her forties in good health and CMV-seronegative.

This clone has more than one count but fewer than ten. The chain has TRBV2 and TRBJ1-4, with 8 bases identical to TRBD1. This CDR3 is 14 amino acids long. Germline CDR1 SNHLY, CDR2 FYNNEI. Trimming took 6 bases from V and 4 from J; bases not matched to a gene: 4. The CDR3 DNA reads as TGTGCCAGCAGGACAGGGGCGGGTAATGAAAAACTGTTTTTT. Its protein is CASRTGAGNEKLFF.

This chain links TRBV6-1 with TRBJ1-5, with unresolved D. The CDR3 totals 14 residues. The germline V gene encodes CDR1 MNHNS and CDR2 SASEGT. V lost 1 base and J 6 bases, leaving 10 bases between the germline ends. For the CDR3, the DNA is TGTGCCAGCAGTGAAGGAGTTGAGGGTCAGCCCCAGCATTTT. Translated: CASSEGVEGQPQHF.

The rearrangement links TRBV11-1 to TRBJ1-5, with 9 bases identical to TRBD1. The junction had 6 bases not matched to a gene; V was cut back by 5 bases and J by 7 bases. This CDR3 spans 14 amino acids. Germline V gene data show CDR1 as SGHAT and CDR2 as FQDESV (reference sequence). CDR3 loop: CASSPDRGRQPQHF. The CDR3 DNA sequence: TGTGCCAGCAGCCCGGACAGGGGAAGGCAGCCCCAGCATTTT.

V gene TRBV5-8 combines with J gene TRBJ2-7, with 7 bases fitting TRBD1. V gave up 3 bases and J gave up 6 bases; unmatched junction bases: 3. Germline CDR1 reads SGHTS; CDR2 reads YDEGEE. CDR3 length equals 12 residues. CDR3 protein: CASSYDRVEQYF. In DNA, the CDR3 is TGTGCCAGCAGCTACGACAGGGTCGAGCAGTACTTC.

The V gene is TRBV2, the J gene TRBJ1-2; D gene unclear. Germline assignment: CDR1 SNHLY and CDR2 FYNNEI. The CDR3 loop spans 14 amino acids. Trimming cost V 6 bases and J 4 bases, with 15 bases left between them. CDR3 bases: TGTGCCAGCAGCCCCCCAGCAGGTGGCTATGGCTACACCTTC. This sequence encodes CASSPPAGGYGYTF. Together with reference TRBV2 and TRBJ1-2, the CDR3 gives the full variable domain: EPEVTQTPSHQVTQMGQEVILRCVPISNHLYFYWYRQILGQKVEFLVSFYNNEISEKSEIFDDQFSVERPDGSNFTLKIRSTKLEDSAMYFCASSPPAGGYGYTFGSGTRLTVV.

V gene TRBV4-1 combines with J gene TRBJ1-1; 7 bases are a match to TRBD1. The V gene end was trimmed by 1 base and the J gene end by 3 bases; junction bases not matched to a gene: 5. Germline CDR1 reads MGHRA; CDR2 reads YSYEKL. There are 15 residues in the CDR3. The CDR3 DNA reads as TGCGCCAGCAGCCAAGTAGAGGGGGCGGACACTGAAGCTTTCTTT. It translates to CASSQVEGADTEAFF.

The chain combines TRBV5-4 with TRBJ1-2, with 11 positions matching TRBD1. Germline V gene data show CDR1 as SGHNT and CDR2 as YYREEE (reference sequence). Trimming removed 0 bases from V and 4 bases from J; junction bases left unmatched: 2. The CDR3 is 15 residues long. The CDR3 sequence: CASSLGDRGSYGYTF. The CDR3 DNA reads as TGTGCCAGCAGCTTGGGGGACAGGGGGTCCTATGGCTACACCTTC.

This chain joins TRBV5-1 and TRBJ2-7; 7 nucleotides agree with TRBD2. CDR1 is SGHRS and CDR2 is YFSETQ in the germline V gene. Germline trimming cut 7 bases from V and 4 bases from J; bases unmatched to any gene: 11. This CDR3 comprises 14 residues. CDR3 sequence (DNA): TGCGCCAGCTCATCGCTCGGGGACTATTACGAGCAGTACTTC. Protein: CASSSLGDYYEQYF.